The clone carrying this T cell receptor (beta chain) was recorded many times. Its antigen is currently unknown. At one of its ends the junction is not consistent with the germline gene, which may arise from a read error. The entry originates in a study of Graves' ophthalmopathy and Graves' hyperthyroidism. Amplifying from RNA transcripts, the study obtained TCR beta CDR3 regions. A first-round RT-PCR used HTBI primers, followed by a second-round multiplex PCR. MiXCR, run by TCRdb on the multiplex PCR reads, gives a single entry per CDR3 protein. The sample consists of 300,000 to 400,000 distinct CDR3 sequences, under 20% of them appearing once. The CDR3 is 14 residues long. Germline-derived CDR1 and CDR2 are SGHRS and YFSETQ. Other autoimmune diseases, uncontrolled infections, pregnancy and lactation each led to patient exclusion. The PBMCs had their origin in roughly 9.8 ml of fresh peripheral blood.

General observations from the study: Blood shared most expanded thyroid clonotypes above 0.001 frequency.

V and J are TRBV5-1 and TRBJ1-1, with D perhaps matching TRBD1 (5 bases). The sequenced sample was peripheral blood. The sequence was obtained from an adult man with Graves' ophthalmopathy. Written as DNA, the CDR3 is TGCACCAGCAGCTTGGGACCGGCGAACACTGAAGCTTTCTTT. Protein sequence: CTSSLGPANTEAFF.